This T cell receptor beta chain was sequenced during a study of T cell repertoires in cytomegalovirus infection. Overall study: CMV epitopes used comprised recently identified HLA-C-restricted ones and well-studied HLA-B-restricted ones. From public TCR beta signatures came an indication of both CMV infection and matching HLA type. Study results and limitations: In two of eight donors, the top clonotype was HLA-C-restricted CMV-specific. Summed public TCR beta family frequency identified CMV carriers bearing the relevant HLA.

One entry per CDR3 protein, called by TCRdb with MiXCR from the reads. Seen here are fewer than 650,000 distinct CDR3 sequences, 40% observed once, and the top ten hold 48%. Comment on this clonotype: Its target is not known.

Here the sequenced sample was cultured PBMCs, taken from culture after CMV antigen stimulation. This TCR derives from a human donor in good health (CMV status not recorded). Some clones in this sample may be carry-over from other donors' samples.

The CDR3 DNA follows: TGTGCCAGCAGCCCCCTTATACGGAGCTCCGAAGCTTTCTTT. Protein sequence: CASSPLIRSSEAFF. The chain carries TRBV7-8 and TRBJ1-1; D gene uncertain. With 5 bases removed from V and 8 bases from J, the gap between germline ends came to 18 bases. Germline loops: CDR1 SGHVS, CDR2 FQNEAQ. The length of the CDR3 is 14 residues.